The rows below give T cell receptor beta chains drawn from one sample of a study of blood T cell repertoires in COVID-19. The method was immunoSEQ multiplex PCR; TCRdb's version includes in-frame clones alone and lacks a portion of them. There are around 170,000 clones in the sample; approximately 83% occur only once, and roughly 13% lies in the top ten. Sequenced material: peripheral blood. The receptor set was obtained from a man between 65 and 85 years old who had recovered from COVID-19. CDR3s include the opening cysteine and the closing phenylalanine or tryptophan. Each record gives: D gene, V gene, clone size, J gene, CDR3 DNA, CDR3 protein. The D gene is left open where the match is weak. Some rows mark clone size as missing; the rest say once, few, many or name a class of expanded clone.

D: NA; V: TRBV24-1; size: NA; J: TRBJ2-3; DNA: TGTGCCACCTCCAAGGGGGAGGATACGCAGTATTTT; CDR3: CATSKGEDTQYF
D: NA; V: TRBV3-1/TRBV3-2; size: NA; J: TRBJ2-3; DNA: TGTGCCAGCAGCCAAGATCCGGGGGTCCGCACAGATACGCAGTATTTT; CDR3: CASSQDPGVRTDTQYF
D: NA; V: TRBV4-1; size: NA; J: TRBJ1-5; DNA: TGCGCCAGCAGCCAAGGCAGGCGTAGCAATCAGCCCCAGCATTTT; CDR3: CASSQGRRSNQPQHF
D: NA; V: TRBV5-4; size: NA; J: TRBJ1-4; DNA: TGTGCCAGCAGCTTGGATGGCAGCGCTAATGAAAAACTGTTTTTT; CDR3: CASSLDGSANEKLFF
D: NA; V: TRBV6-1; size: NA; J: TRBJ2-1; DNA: TGTGCCAGCAGTGATCTTAGGGGCTTCGACAATGAGCAGTTCTTC; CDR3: CASSDLRGFDNEQFF
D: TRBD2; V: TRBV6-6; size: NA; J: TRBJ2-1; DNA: TGTGCCAGCAGTCCCCCCGGGACTAGCGGGACTTACAATGAGCAGTTCTTC; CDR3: CASSPPGTSGTYNEQFF
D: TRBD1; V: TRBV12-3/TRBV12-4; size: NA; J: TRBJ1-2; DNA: TGTGCCAGCAGTCAAACCGGGACAGCTGGCTACACCTTC; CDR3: CASSQTGTAGYTF
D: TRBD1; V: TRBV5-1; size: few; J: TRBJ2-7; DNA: TGCGCCAGCAGCTTGGGACAGGGGGCCTACGAGCAGTACTTC; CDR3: CASSLGQGAYEQYF
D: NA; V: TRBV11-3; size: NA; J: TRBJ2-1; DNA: TGTGCCAGCAGCCTCAGACAGGATAGCACCTACAATGAGCAGTTCTTC; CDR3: CASSLRQDSTYNEQFF
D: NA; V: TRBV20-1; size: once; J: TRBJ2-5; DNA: TGCAGTGCTACCCAGCAAGAGACCCAGTACTTC; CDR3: CSATQQETQYF
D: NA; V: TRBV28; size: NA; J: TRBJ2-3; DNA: TGTGCCAGCCCCCCTGCCCCAGGGCCCTTCACAGATACGCAGTATTTT; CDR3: CASPPAPGPFTDTQYF
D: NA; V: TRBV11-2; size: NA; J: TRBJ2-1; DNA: TGTGCCAGCAGCTTCCAGGGCGATGAGCAGTTCTTC; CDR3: CASSFQGDEQFF
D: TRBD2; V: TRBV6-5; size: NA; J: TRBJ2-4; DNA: TGTGCCAGCAGACCACTAGCGAGAGAAAACATTCAGTACTTC; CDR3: CASRPLARENIQYF
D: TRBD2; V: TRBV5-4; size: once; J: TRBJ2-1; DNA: TGTGCCAGCAAAGCGGGAGTTGGGCGAAGTGAGCAGTTCTTC; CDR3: CASKAGVGRSEQFF
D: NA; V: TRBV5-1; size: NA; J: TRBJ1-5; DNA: TGCGCCAGCAGCTTGGTAGCTGGACAATCAAGTCAGCCCCAGCATTTT; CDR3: CASSLVAGQSSQPQHF
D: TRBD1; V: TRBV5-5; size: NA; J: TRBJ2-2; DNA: TGTGCCAGCAGCTTGGCTAACAGGGGTACCGGGGAGCTGTTTTTT; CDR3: CASSLANRGTGELFF
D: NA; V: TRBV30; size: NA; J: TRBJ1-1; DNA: TGTGCCTGGAGTGAGCGGGCTCGGTCGATCTTT; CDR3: CAWSERARSIF
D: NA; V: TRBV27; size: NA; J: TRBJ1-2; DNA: TGTGCCAGCAGTTTATCGCACACCTACTATGGCTACACCTTC; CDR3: CASSLSHTYYGYTF
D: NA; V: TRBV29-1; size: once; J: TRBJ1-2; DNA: TGCAGCGTTAACAACAGAGCCGCTAACTATGGCTACACCTTC; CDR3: CSVNNRAANYGYTF
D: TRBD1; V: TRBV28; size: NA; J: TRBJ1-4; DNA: TGTGCCAGCAGGCCCCCGACAGGGGCAACTAATGAAAAACTGTTTTTT; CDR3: CASRPPTGATNEKLFF
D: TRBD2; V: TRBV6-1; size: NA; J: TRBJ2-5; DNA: TGTGCCAGCAGTGAACTAGCGGGAGAACAAGAGACCCAGTACTTC; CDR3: CASSELAGEQETQYF
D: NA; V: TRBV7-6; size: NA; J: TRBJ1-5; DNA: TGTGCCAGCAGCTTAGACATAAGCAATCAGCCCCAGCATTTT; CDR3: CASSLDISNQPQHF
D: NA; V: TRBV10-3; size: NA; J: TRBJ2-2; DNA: TGTGCCATTAAGGGCAATGCGGGCCATACCGGGGAGCTGTTTTTT; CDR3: CAIKGNAGHTGELFF
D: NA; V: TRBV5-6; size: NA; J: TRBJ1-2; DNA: TGTGCCAGCAGCTTGGGGACAAATAACTATGGCTACACCTTC; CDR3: CASSLGTNNYGYTF
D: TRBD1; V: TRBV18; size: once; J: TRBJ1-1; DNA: TGTGCCAGCTCACCACCGGGACAGGGGGCCGGGGCCACTGAAGCTTTCTTT; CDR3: CASSPPGQGAGATEAFF
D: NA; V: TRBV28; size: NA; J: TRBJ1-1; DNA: TGTGCCAGCAGCCCTGGGAGCATGAACACTGAAGCTTTCTTT; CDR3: CASSPGSMNTEAFF
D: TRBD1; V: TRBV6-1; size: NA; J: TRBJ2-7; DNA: TGTGCCAGCAGTGCCTCCGGGACAGGGCCCCGTGCCTACGAGCAGTACTTC; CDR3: CASSASGTGPRAYEQYF
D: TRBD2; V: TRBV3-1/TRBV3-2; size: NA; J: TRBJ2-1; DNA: TGTGCCAGCAGCCCTCGACTAGCGGAGTACAATGAGCAGTTCTTC; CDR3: CASSPRLAEYNEQFF
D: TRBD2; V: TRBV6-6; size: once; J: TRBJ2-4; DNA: TGTGCCAGCAGTCGACTAGCGGGAGAGGACAAAAACATTCAGTACTTC; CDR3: CASSRLAGEDKNIQYF
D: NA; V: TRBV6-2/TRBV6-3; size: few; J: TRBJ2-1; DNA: TGTGCCAGCAGTGTCACAGGGAGCTCCTACAATGAGCAGTTCTTC; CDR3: CASSVTGSSYNEQFF
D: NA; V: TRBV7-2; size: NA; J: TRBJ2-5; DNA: TGTGCCAGCAGCTTAGGGCGGAGAGAGACCCAGTACTTC; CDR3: CASSLGRRETQYF
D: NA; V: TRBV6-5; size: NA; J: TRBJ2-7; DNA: TGTGCCAGCAGAAAAAGCACAGGCAGTGCGCAGTACTTC; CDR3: CASRKSTGSAQYF
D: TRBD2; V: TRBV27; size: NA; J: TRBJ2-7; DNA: TGTGCCAGCAGTTCATCGACTAGGGCTAGCGGGAACTACGAGCAGTACTTC; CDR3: CASSSSTRASGNYEQYF